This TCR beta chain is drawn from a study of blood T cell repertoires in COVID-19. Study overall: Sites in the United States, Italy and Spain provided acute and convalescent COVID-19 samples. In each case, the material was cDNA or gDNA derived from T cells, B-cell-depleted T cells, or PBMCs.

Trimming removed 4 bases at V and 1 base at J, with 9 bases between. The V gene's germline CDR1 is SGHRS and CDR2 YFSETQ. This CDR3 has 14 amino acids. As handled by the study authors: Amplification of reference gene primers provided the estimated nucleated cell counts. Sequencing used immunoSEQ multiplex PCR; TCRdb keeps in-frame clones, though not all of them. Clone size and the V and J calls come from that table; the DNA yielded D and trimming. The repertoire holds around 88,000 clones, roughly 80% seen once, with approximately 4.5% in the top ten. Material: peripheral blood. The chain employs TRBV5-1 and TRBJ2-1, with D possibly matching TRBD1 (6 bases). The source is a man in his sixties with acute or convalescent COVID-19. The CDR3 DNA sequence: TGCGCCAGCAGCGAGACAGGATCCTACAATGAGCAGTTCTTC. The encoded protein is CASSETGSYNEQFF.